Listed below are T cell receptor beta chains from one sample, sequenced in a study of human T cells and chemical hapten exposure. Using its own MiXCR run on the RACE reads, TCRdb lists one record per CDR3 protein. The sample has around 120,000 distinct CDR3 sequences, roughly 15% seen once. Sample: whole blood, taken in connection with sensitization to the hapten diphenylcyclopropenone (DPC). The receptors here all came from a man aged 18 to 30 with alopecia areata. Some clones in this sample may be carry-over from other donors' samples. Both conserved end residues are part of each CDR3.

v_call cdr3_aa
TRBV5-5 CASSLDPWGSYNEQFF
TRBV7-6 CASKGAPNSYGYTF
TRBV28 CASSLRGQGYEQYF
TRBV27 CASSLSYRGLYEQYF
TRBV7-3 CASSLVGTTVTDTQYF
TRBV7-9 CASSLAPETQYF
TRBV4-3 CASSRGTELAKNIQYF
TRBV12-3/TRBV12-4 CASGGTGGARATRETQYF
TRBV6-6 CASSSKQGIRSYEQYF
TRBV20-1 CSARAPTSGGPTGELFF
TRBV7-8 CASSLFLADQETQYF
TRBV28 CASSSSSEAFF
TRBV6-5 CASRPGHLGYTF
TRBV29-1 CSVGQGDVTGELFF
TRBV20-1 CSAPRQDSYEQYF
TRBV7-2 CASSLVALETQYF
TRBV5-1 CASSYTSTNEKLFF
TRBV3-1 CASSHVSGTAGYTF
TRBV5-1 CASSFTGQPNTEAFF
TRBV9 CASSAIGGEADTQYF
TRBV20-1 CSANGQGGNQPQHF
TRBV3-1 CASSLRGRSREKLFF
TRBV20-1 CSAAGTGDFEAFF
TRBV5-1 CASSAGTTGRTQYF
TRBV5-1 CASSLTDLNTGELFF
TRBV7-7 CASSLGERDEQFF
TRBV28 CASSLIAGGDEKLFF